The 21 T cell receptor beta chains presented below share a single source sample, sequenced in a study of T cells expressing NK-cell markers. Each CDR3 protein gets one entry in TCRdb, which reprocessed the 5' RACE reads and gives no DNA. Its table lists about 140,000 distinct CDR3 sequences. Input material: blood T cells: a sorted CD56 or NKG2C T cell subset, CD4+ or CD8+ T cells, or bulk PBMC T cells (not recorded which). The receptors originated from a young man in good health.

The chain uses TRBV7-2 and TRBJ2-5; no DNA is available, so the TRBD1 call from TCRdb remains unchecked. CDR1 is SGHTA, CDR2 FQGNSA, per germline. The CDR3 is 14 amino acids. The CDR3 here is CASSPTGGGETQYF.

The chain employs TRBV9 and TRBJ1-1; the D call of TRBD1 rests on TCRdb alone, since no DNA is present to check it. The germline V gene has CDR1 SGDLS and CDR2 YYNGEE. This CDR3 has 12 residues. This CDR3 is CASSRGATEAFF.

This chain links TRBV7-8 with TRBJ2-2; TCRdb's D call of TRBD2 is untestable without DNA. This CDR3 region has 18 residues. Germline CDR1 and CDR2: SGHVS and FQNEAQ. The CDR3 loop reads CASKRGLLARGSTGELFF.

The gene calls are TRBV5-4 and TRBJ1-5; TCRdb proposes TRBD1, but this gene call is untestable without DNA. Germline V gene data show CDR1 as SGHNT and CDR2 as YYREEE (reference sequence). This CDR3 comprises 19 residues. The CDR3: CASSSRQGARLMGNQPQHF.

The chain links TRBV9 to TRBJ2-1; TCRdb proposes TRBD2, but this gene call is untestable without DNA. Germline V gene data show CDR1 as SGDLS and CDR2 as YYNGEE. This CDR3 region has 18 residues. The CDR3 sequence is CASSAPRVRGQEHNEQFF.

This chain uses TRBV7-8 with TRBJ2-2; the D call of TRBD2 rests on TCRdb alone, since no DNA is present to check it. CDR1 is SGHVS and CDR2 is FQNEAQ in the germline V gene. The length of the CDR3 is 17 residues. CDR3 sequence: CASSENAGTSPHQETFF.

CDR3 in amino acids: CASIPVGTERTDTQYF. The J gene is TRBJ2-3, the V gene TRBV12-3 or TRBV12-4; TCRdb's assignment of TRBD1 cannot be checked, as there is no DNA. The CDR3 length is 16 residues.

The J gene is TRBJ1-2, the V gene TRBV7-9. From germline, CDR1 is SEHNR and CDR2 FQNEAQ (reference sequence). This CDR3 region has 14 residues. CDR3 loop: CASSFTVVSYGYTF.

The rearrangement joins TRBV6-1 to TRBJ1-1; checking the TCRdb D call of TRBD1 is not possible without DNA. Germline V gene lookup returns CDR1 MNHNS and CDR2 SASEGT. The CDR3 consists of 16 residues. The CDR3 region is CASSQGTNRGDTEAFF.

This chain links TRBV27 with TRBJ2-1; checking the TCRdb D call of TRBD2 is not possible without DNA. Looked up from germline, CDR1 is MNHEY and CDR2 is SMNVEV (reference sequence). This CDR3 region has 15 residues. Here the CDR3 reads CASRQNSGTIYEQFF.

The chain joins TRBV6-5 to TRBJ2-3; without DNA, the TCRdb call of TRBD2 cannot be checked. Germline V gene lookup returns CDR1 MNHEY and CDR2 SVGAGI. This CDR3 is 19 amino acids long. The CDR3 region is CASSYSSLGLAERLDTQYF.

The rearrangement joins TRBV4-1 to TRBJ2-1; TCRdb proposes TRBD2, but this gene call is untestable without DNA. Germline CDR1 is MGHRA and CDR2 is YSYEKL. The length of the CDR3 is 17 residues. The CDR3 is CASSQEEWRETYNEQFF.

V is TRBV7-8 and J is TRBJ2-1. The CDR3 is 12 residues long. CDR1 and CDR2 from the germline V gene are SGHVS and FQNEAQ. CDR3 sequence reads: CASSFRTVEQFF.

CDR3 sequence reads: CASTLTVRDQPQHF. This chain uses TRBV19 with TRBJ1-5. Germline assignment: CDR1 LNHDA and CDR2 SQIVND (reference sequence). The CDR3 consists of 14 residues.

The chain combines TRBV12-3 or TRBV12-4 with TRBJ2-1; TCRdb's D gene call, TRBD1, goes unchecked for lack of DNA. The CDR3 has 15 residues. CDR3 loop: CASSFGPDHHNEQFF.

This chain uses TRBV7-7 with TRBJ2-3. From germline, CDR1 is SSHAT and CDR2 FNYEAQ (reference sequence). The CDR3 contains 14 residues. The chain's CDR3 is CASSLATAADTQYF.

V usage is TRBV20-1 and J usage is TRBJ1-5. Germline CDR1 and CDR2: DFQATT and SNEGSKA (reference sequence). The CDR3 length is 15 residues. The CDR3 loop reads CSAREVGRWNQPQHF.

The CDR3 loop reads CASSHPGQGNGELFF. The chain employs TRBV5-4 and TRBJ2-2; TCRdb selects TRBD1, and the lack of DNA leaves this call unchecked. The CDR3 has 15 residues. The germline V gene has CDR1 SGHNT and CDR2 YYREEE (reference sequence).

The chain recombines TRBV25-1 with TRBJ1-2; TCRdb designates TRBD1, a call that cannot be tested without DNA. Germline CDR1 reads MGHDK; CDR2 reads SYGVNS. This CDR3 is 15 amino acids long. This chain's CDR3 is CASSESHGQGHGYTF.

This chain joins TRBV2 and TRBJ2-7; TCRdb reports TRBD1, a call that lacks DNA to check it against. Per the germline V gene, CDR1 is SNHLY and CDR2 is FYNNEI. CDR3 length: 12 residues. The chain's CDR3 is CASSGGQTGQYF.

The V and J genes are TRBV29-1 and TRBJ2-3. Germline V gene lookup returns CDR1 SQVTM and CDR2 ANQGSEA. The CDR3 loop spans 11 amino acids. CDR3 protein: CSVPGADTQYF.